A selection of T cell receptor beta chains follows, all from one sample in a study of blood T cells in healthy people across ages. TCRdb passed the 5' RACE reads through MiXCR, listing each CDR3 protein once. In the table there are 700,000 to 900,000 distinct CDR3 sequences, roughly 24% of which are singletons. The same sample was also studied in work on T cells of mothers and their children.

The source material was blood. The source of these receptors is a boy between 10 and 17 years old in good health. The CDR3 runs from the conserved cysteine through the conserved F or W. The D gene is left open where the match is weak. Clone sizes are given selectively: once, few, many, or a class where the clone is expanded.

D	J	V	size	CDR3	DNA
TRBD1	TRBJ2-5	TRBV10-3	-	CATRGLETQYF	TGTGCCACGAGGGGGCTAGAGACCCAGTACTTC
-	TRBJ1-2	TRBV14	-	CASSQDRLGYYGYTF	TGTGCCAGCAGCCAAGATCGCTTGGGGTACTATGGCTACACCTTC
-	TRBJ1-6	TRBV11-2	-	CASSPRGVIWGDNSPLHF	TGTGCCAGCAGCCCAAGGGGGGTAATCTGGGGGGATAATTCACCCCTCCACTTT
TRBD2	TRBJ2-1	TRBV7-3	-	CASSLGLAMSYNEQFF	TGTGCCAGCAGCCTGGGACTAGCGATGTCCTACAATGAGCAGTTCTTC
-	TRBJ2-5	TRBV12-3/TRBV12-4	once	CASSLRPPGETQYF	TGTGCCAGCAGTTTAAGGCCCCCGGGGGAGACCCAGTACTTC
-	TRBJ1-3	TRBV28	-	CASSRDREGEEAIYF	TGTGCCAGCAGCCGAGACAGAGAGGGTGAGGAAGCCATATATTTT
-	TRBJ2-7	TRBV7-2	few	CASNQLAPYEQYF	TGTGCCAGCAACCAACTAGCACCCTACGAGCAGTACTTC
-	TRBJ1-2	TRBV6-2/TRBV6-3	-	CASSYNNSYGYTF	TGTGCCAGCAGTTACAACAATTCCTATGGCTACACCTTC
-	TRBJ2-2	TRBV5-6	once	CASDSRGANTGELFF	TGTGCCAGCGACAGCCGTGGAGCGAACACCGGGGAGCTGTTTTTT
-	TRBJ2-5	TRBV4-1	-	CASSQSSQLLETQYF	TGCGCCAGCAGCCAATCGTCCCAACTACTGGAGACCCAGTACTTC
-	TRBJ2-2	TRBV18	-	CAGSPGTGDTGELFF	TGTGCCGGCTCACCAGGGACGGGAGACACCGGGGAGCTGTTTTTT
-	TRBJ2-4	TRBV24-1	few	CATSVPVGAKNIQYF	TGTGCCACCAGTGTTCCAGTGGGAGCCAAAAACATTCAGTACTTC
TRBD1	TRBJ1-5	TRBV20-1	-	CSAKIPGQVTSGQPQHF	TGCAGTGCTAAGATACCGGGACAGGTTACATCGGGGCAGCCCCAGCATTTT
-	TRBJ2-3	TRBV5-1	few	CASSFRPTNTDTQYF	TGCGCCAGCAGCTTCCGGCCCACGAACACAGATACGCAGTATTTT
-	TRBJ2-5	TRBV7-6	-	CASSLLGRRGEKETQYF	TGTGCCAGCAGCTTGCTGGGCCGTAGGGGCGAGAAAGAGACCCAGTACTTC
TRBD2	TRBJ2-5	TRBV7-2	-	CASSPIAGEVLETQYF	TGTGCCAGCAGCCCGATAGCGGGGGAAGTTTTGGAGACCCAGTACTTC
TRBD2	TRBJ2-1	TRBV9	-	CASSGGLAGRGNEQFF	TGTGCCAGCAGCGGGGGACTAGCGGGTCGTGGAAATGAGCAGTTCTTC
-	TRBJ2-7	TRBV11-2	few	CASSLAAGNEQYF	TGTGCCAGCAGCTTAGCGGCCGGGAACGAGCAGTACTTC
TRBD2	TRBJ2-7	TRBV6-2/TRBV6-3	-	CASSYVAGGTTYEQYF	TGTGCCAGCAGTTACGTAGCGGGGGGGACCACCTACGAGCAGTACTTC
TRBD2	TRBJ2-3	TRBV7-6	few	CASSSGTSGGTDTQYF	TGTGCCAGCAGCTCCGGGACTAGCGGGGGCACAGATACGCAGTATTTT
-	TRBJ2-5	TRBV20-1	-	CSAPQGGGWRETQYF	TGCAGTGCCCCGCAGGGCGGGGGCTGGAGAGAGACCCAGTACTTC
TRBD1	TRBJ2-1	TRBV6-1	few	CASSEMTGRFF	TGTGCCAGCAGTGAAATGACAGGGCGGTTCTTC
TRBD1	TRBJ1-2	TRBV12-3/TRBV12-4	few	CASRGDSRYLYTF	TGTGCCAGCAGAGGGGACAGCCGCTATCTCTACACCTTC
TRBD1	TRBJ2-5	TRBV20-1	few	CSAYFGQVGETQYF	TGCAGTGCTTATTTCGGACAGGTTGGAGAGACCCAGTACTTC
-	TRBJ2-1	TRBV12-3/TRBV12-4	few	CASSPGATEFF	TGTGCCAGCAGTCCGGGAGCCACGGAGTTCTTC
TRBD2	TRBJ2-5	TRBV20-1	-	CSAHGGDQETQYF	TGCAGTGCCCACGGGGGGGACCAAGAGACCCAGTACTTC
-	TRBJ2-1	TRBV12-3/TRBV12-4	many	CASSSRDSYNEQFF	TGTGCCAGCAGTTCACGGGATTCCTACAATGAGCAGTTCTTC
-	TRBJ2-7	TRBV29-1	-	CSVEDGAVSYEQYF	TGCAGCGTCGAAGATGGCGCGGTATCCTACGAGCAGTACTTC
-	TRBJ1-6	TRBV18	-	CVSSPPDSPLHF	TGTGTCAGCTCACCACCGGACTCACCCCTCCACTTT
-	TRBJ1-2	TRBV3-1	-	CASYKDIYGYTF	TGTGCCAGCTACAAGGACATCTATGGCTACACCTTC
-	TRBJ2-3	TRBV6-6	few	CASMGGTRQYF	TGTGCCAGCATGGGCGGGACCAGGCAGTATTTT
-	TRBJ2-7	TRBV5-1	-	CASSVDSYEQYF	TGCGCCAGCAGCGTGGACAGCTACGAGCAGTACTTC
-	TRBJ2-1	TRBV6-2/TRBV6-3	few	CASSYDGTYNEQFF	TGTGCCAGCAGTTACGACGGGACCTACAATGAGCAGTTCTTC
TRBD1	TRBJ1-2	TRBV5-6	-	CASSPGTGRNLYGYTF	TGTGCCAGCAGTCCCGGGACAGGACGCAACTTGTATGGCTACACCTTC
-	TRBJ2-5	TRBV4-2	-	CASSQVGFGETQYF	TGTGCCAGCAGCCAAGTGGGGTTTGGAGAGACCCAGTACTTC
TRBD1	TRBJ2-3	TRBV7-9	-	CASSPLGQTDTQYF	TGTGCCAGCAGCCCGTTGGGACAGACAGATACGCAGTATTTT
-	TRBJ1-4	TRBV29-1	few	CSVGPGGTNEKLFF	TGCAGCGTTGGTCCGGGGGGGACTAATGAAAAACTGTTTTTT
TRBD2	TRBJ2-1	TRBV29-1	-	CSVGLPAGGYNEQFF	TGCAGCGTTGGCCTACCAGCGGGGGGATACAATGAGCAGTTCTTC
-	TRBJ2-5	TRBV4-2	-	CASSQEGQDEETQYF	TGTGCCAGCAGCCAAGAGGGGCAGGACGAAGAGACCCAGTACTTC
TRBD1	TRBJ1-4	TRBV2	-	CASRGQYNEKLFF	TGTGCCAGCAGGGGACAGTATAATGAAAAACTGTTTTTT
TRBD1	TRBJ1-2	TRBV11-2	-	CASSLVLTSGQGAVSYGYTF	TGTGCCAGCAGCTTAGTGTTGACGTCGGGACAGGGAGCGGTCTCCTATGGCTACACCTTC
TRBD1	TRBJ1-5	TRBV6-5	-	CASSYSQGADQPQHF	TGTGCCAGCAGTTACTCTCAGGGGGCCGATCAGCCCCAGCATTTT